Below, 3 T cell receptor beta chains from the same sample are listed, as sequenced in a study of shared clonotypes between healthy human individuals. Some clones are missing from TCRdb's copy, which holds only in-frame ones; the method was immunoSEQ multiplex PCR. The repertoire includes hundreds of thousands of clones, roughly four fifths of them detected once, and about 12% sits in the top ten. What was sequenced was PBMCs. The receptor source for this set is a middle-aged woman in good health. Some clones in this sample may be carry-over from other donors' samples.

The table lists this clone with a few counts. The CDR3 sequence is CAISEFTRGRGYEQYF. In nucleotides, the CDR3 is TGTGCCATCAGTGAGTTTACCAGGGGGCGTGGGTACGAGCAGTACTTC. The rearrangement joins TRBV10-3 to TRBJ2-5; 8 nucleotides match TRBD1. Matching the DNA end better, TRBJ2-7 makes the J call doubtful. This CDR3 is 16 amino acids long. Germline CDR1 is ENHRY and CDR2 is SYGVKD.

Here the CDR3 DNA reads TGTGCCAGCAGCCTTAGCGGGATGGTCACAGATACGCAGTATTTT. The encoded protein is CASSLSGMVTDTQYF. The chain recombines TRBV7-2 with TRBJ2-3; 8 positions match TRBD2. CDR1 SGHTA and CDR2 FQGNSA come from the germline V gene. The CDR3 is 15 residues long. Unmatched junction bases numbered 6, after V lost 5 bases and J lost 2 bases.

The rearrangement uses TRBV9 and TRBJ2-1; D gene unclear. V was trimmed by 3 bases and J by 8 bases, leaving 12 bases between them. Germline V gene lookup returns CDR1 SGDLS and CDR2 YYNGEE. This CDR3 spans 13 amino acids. The CDR3 sequence is CASSGGKGYEQFF. In DNA form, the CDR3 reads TGTGCCAGCAGCGGTGGTAAAGGCTATGAGCAGTTCTTC. The full variable domain, its missing parts supplied by reference TRBV9 and TRBJ2-1, is DSGVTQTPKHLITATGQRVTLRCSPRSGDLSVYWYQQSLDQGLQFLIQYYNGEERAKGNILERFSAQQFPDLHSELNLSSLELGDSALYFCASSGGKGYEQFFGPGTRLTVL.